This paragraph reports one T cell receptor (beta chain). This specimen belongs to a study of CD8 T cells in Susac syndrome. The CDR3 loop spans 14 amino acids. The V and J ends lost 2 bases and 9 bases respectively, with 20 bases between them. CDR1 is SQVTM and CDR2 is ANQGSEA in the germline V gene. Negative magnetic isolation gave CD8+ and CD4+ cells; FACS enriched CD8+ TEMRA. Reverse transcription of roughly 0.5 to 1 ug RNA was carried out with random hexamers. TCRdb independently ran MiXCR on the immunoSEQ multiplex PCR reads; one entry per CDR3 protein. Seen here are over 100,000 distinct CDR3 sequences, approximately 96% observed once, and the top ten hold 0.096%.

Source material: CD4+ T cells from PBMCs. The TCR was taken from a human donor in good health. J is TRBJ2-7 and V is TRBV29-1, with D tentatively TRBD2 (5 bases). CDR3 sequence: CSVESAGDNWVQYF. CDR3 bases: TGCAGCGTTGAATCCGCGGGTGACAACTGGGTGCAGTACTTC.